Each of the 21 T cell receptor beta chains below was sequenced from the same sample in a study of T cell responses to AZD1222 COVID-19 vaccine. Produced via immunoSEQ multiplex PCR; TCRdb's table is partial and in-frame only. In the table there are 150,000 to 180,000 clones, roughly 90% of which are singletons. The sample consisted of peripheral blood, taken on day 0 of AZD1222 vaccination. Receptors originate from an adult in good health.

This CDR3 is CASSPGNTEAFF. Here the CDR3 DNA reads TGTGCCAGCAGCCCCGGGAACACTGAAGCTTTCTTT. The chain uses TRBV11-2 and TRBJ1-1; D is ambiguous. The germline V gene encodes CDR1 SGHAT and CDR2 FQNNGV. The V and J ends lost 5 bases and 1 base respectively, with 5 bases between them. The CDR3 is 12 residues long. Supplemented by reference TRBV11-2 and TRBJ1-1, the full variable domain reads EAGVAQSPRYKIIEKRQSVAFWCNPISGHATLYWYQQILGQGPKLLIQFQNNGVVDDSQLPKDRFSAERLKGVDSTLKIQPAKLEDSAVYLCASSPGNTEAFFGQGTRLTVV.

This clone was seen once. V usage is TRBV7-9 and J usage is TRBJ1-1; D ambiguous. This CDR3 contains 14 residues. Germline-derived CDR1 and CDR2 are SEHNR and FQNEAQ (reference sequence). Trimming cost V 2 bases and J 1 base, with 8 bases left between them. This CDR3 reads CASSLWAANTEAFF. The CDR3 DNA reads as TGTGCCAGCAGCTTATGGGCAGCGAACACTGAAGCTTTCTTT.

This clone was seen a handful of times. The genes are TRBV28 and TRBJ2-7; TRBD1 or TRBD2 may be the D gene (5 bases each). V gave up 7 bases and J gave up 5 bases, with 24 bases separating them. The CDR3 contains 16 residues. Germline V lookup: CDR1 MDHEN, CDR2 SYDVKM. The CDR3 protein is CASTPVPPAGRDEQYF. CDR3 nucleotides: TGTGCCAGCACCCCTGTACCGCCGGCAGGGCGGGACGAGCAGTACTTC.

The chain links TRBV27 to TRBJ1-3, with TRBD1 matching over 7 bases. Germline CDR1 and CDR2: MNHEY and SMNVEV (reference sequence). V shed 5 bases and J 0 bases; nucleotides not matched to a gene: 1. The CDR3 totals 14 residues. The CDR3 protein is CASSTGVSGNTIYF. In nucleotides, the CDR3 is TGTGCCAGCAGTACAGGGGTCTCTGGAAACACCATATATTTT.

The chain links TRBV6-5 to TRBJ2-5; D possibly corresponds to TRBD1 (6 bases). Germline lookup yields CDR1 MNHEY and CDR2 SVGAGI. The CDR3 runs 15 residues. Trimming cost V 7 bases and J 7 bases, with 22 bases left between them. This CDR3 reads CASNPTTQGGWTQYF. The CDR3 region has the DNA TGTGCCAGCAACCCCACTACACAGGGTGGGTGGACCCAGTACTTC.

The chain combines TRBV19 with TRBJ1-5, with D unclear. The V and J ends lost 7 bases and 0 bases respectively, with 10 bases between them. CDR3 size: 14 residues. Germline CDR1 and CDR2: LNHDA and SQIVND (reference sequence). This CDR3 is CASKSSPSNQPQHF. DNA for the CDR3: TGTGCCAGTAAGTCCAGCCCTAGCAATCAGCCCCAGCATTTT.

To note about this clone: One end of the junction fails to match germline, which may point to a read error. This chain joins TRBV18 and TRBJ1-5; D is unclear. CDR1 and CDR2 from the germline V gene are KGHSH and LQKENI. The CDR3 is made up of 15 amino acids. CDR3 nucleotides: TGTGCCAGCTCACCAGACCCCCTTAGCAATCAACCCCAGCATTTT. It is translated as CASSPDPLSNQPQHF.

The J gene is TRBJ2-1, the V gene TRBV20-1; 12 positions agree with TRBD2. The J segment lost 9 bases and the V segment lost 3 bases, leaving 9 bases of the junction unmatched. The CDR3 sequence is 15 residues long. Germline V gene sequence: CDR1 DFQATT, CDR2 SNEGSKA (reference sequence). This CDR3 reads CSASKGLAGGGEQFF. The CDR3, as DNA: TGCAGTGCTAGTAAGGGGCTAGCGGGAGGGGGTGAGCAGTTCTTC.

This clone was seen just once. The CDR3 nucleotides are TGTGCCAGCAGCAAAGCGACAGAGTACGAGCAGTACTTC. Its protein is CASSKATEYEQYF. J is TRBJ2-7 and V is TRBV21-1; the D call of TRBD1 is as the table states it, not checked on the DNA. TRBV21-1 is a documented pseudogene. The CDR3 has 13 amino acids.

The J gene is TRBJ1-5, the V gene TRBV18, with a tentative D call TRBD1 (6 bases). Germline V lookup: CDR1 KGHSH, CDR2 LQKENI. Trimming removed 6 bases at V and 0 bases at J, with 9 bases between. The CDR3 is 14 residues long. CDR3: CASSQGNSNQPQHF. CDR3 bases: TGTGCCAGCTCCCAGGGGAATAGCAATCAGCCCCAGCATTTT.

The gene calls are TRBV27 and TRBJ1-6, with a tentative D call TRBD1 (6 bases). The length of the CDR3 is 15 residues. CDR1 is MNHEY, CDR2 SMNVEV, per germline (reference sequence). The germline V and J ends were trimmed by 8 bases and 9 bases, with 20 bases remaining between them. The CDR3 sequence is CASVPQGGRGSPLHF. The CDR3, as DNA: TGTGCCAGCGTACCACAGGGCGGTAGAGGTTCACCCCTCCACTTT.

V and J are TRBV6-5 and TRBJ1-1; possible D gene TRBD1, 6 bases. Trimming took off 5 bases at V and 1 base at J, with 14 bases between the two ends. The length of the CDR3 is 15 residues. CDR1 is MNHEY and CDR2 is SVGAGI in the germline V gene. CDR3 loop: CASSREGHPNTEAFF. CDR3 DNA sequence: TGTGCCAGCAGTCGTGAGGGACACCCGAACACTGAAGCTTTCTTT.

The V gene is TRBV28, the J gene TRBJ2-7; 7 bases agree with TRBD2. Trimming cost V 6 bases and J 6 bases; bases outside gene matches: 14. The CDR3 has 15 amino acids. Germline V lookup: CDR1 MDHEN, CDR2 SYDVKM. The CDR3 sequence: CASSGTGTIECEQYF. The CDR3 DNA reads TGTGCCAGCAGCGGGACCGGGACTATTGAATGCGAGCAGTACTTC.

The J gene is TRBJ2-3, the V gene TRBV9; TRBD1 aligns across 7 bases. CDR3 length equals 16 residues. Germline V CDR1 and CDR2: SGDLS, YYNGEE. V was clipped by 4 bases and J by 2 bases; unmatched bases: 10. In DNA, the CDR3 is TGTGCCAGCAGCATCAAGGGGGCCTCCCTCACAGATACGCAGTATTTT. Translated, it gives CASSIKGASLTDTQYF.

The rearrangement links TRBV27 to TRBJ2-3; a weak D match, TRBD2 (5 bases). Per germline, CDR1 MNHEY and CDR2 SMNVEV (reference sequence). Trimming left V 7 bases short and J 5 bases short, with 13 bases between. The CDR3 sequence is 13 residues long. The CDR3 bases are TGTGCCAGCACCTTCGGACTCGGAGATACGCAGTATTTT. Protein: CASTFGLGDTQYF.

CDR3 region: CATKGGKNTIYF. Written as DNA, the CDR3 is TGTGCCACCAAAGGGGGGAAAAACACCATATATTTT. The chain joins TRBV12-3 or TRBV12-4 to TRBJ1-3; a weak D match, TRBD1 (6 bases). V gave up 10 bases and J gave up 6 bases, with 13 bases separating them. CDR3 length: 12 residues.

In nucleotides, the CDR3 is TGTGCCAGCAGTGCGACTAGCGGGAGGATCCACAATGAGCAGTTCTTC. It codes for CASSATSGRIHNEQFF. The genes are TRBV6-4 and TRBJ2-1; 13 bases fit TRBD2. The length of the CDR3 is 16 residues. Unmatched junction bases numbered 5, after V lost 4 bases and J lost 5 bases. CDR1 and CDR2 (germline): MRHNA, SNTAGT.

The chain recombines TRBV5-1 with TRBJ1-1, with 7 bases aligning to TRBD1. The V gene end was trimmed by 4 bases and the J gene end by 1 base; junction bases not matched to a gene: 7. The CDR3 totals 15 residues. Looked up from germline, CDR1 is SGHRS and CDR2 is YFSETQ. The DNA of the CDR3 is TGCGCCAGCAGCCGCGGGGACAGAGGGAACACTGAAGCTTTCTTT. As protein: CASSRGDRGNTEAFF. Looking up the rest from reference TRBV5-1 and TRBJ1-1 gives the full variable domain: KAGVTQTPRYLIKTRGQQVTLSCSPISGHRSVSWYQQTPGQGLQFLFEYFSETQRNKGNFPGRFSGRQFSNSRSEMNVSTLELGDSALYLCASSRGDRGNTEAFFGQGTRLTVV.

V usage is TRBV30 and J usage is TRBJ1-2; no firm D call. This CDR3 contains 12 residues. The V gene lost 4 bases and the J gene lost 1 base, with 7 bases spanning the gap. Germline V CDR1 and CDR2: GTSNPN, SVGIG (reference sequence). CDR3: CAWNGDNYGYTF. CDR3 DNA: TGTGCCTGGAATGGTGATAACTATGGCTACACCTTC.

This chain connects TRBV6-5 to TRBJ2-5; 8 bases align to TRBD2. Germline CDR1 MNHEY, CDR2 SVGAGI. This CDR3 region has 12 residues. After removal of 11 bases from V and 5 bases from J, the junction contained 7 bases not matched to a gene. The CDR3 here is CASGRGWETQYF. The DNA of the CDR3 is TGTGCCTCCGGGAGGGGATGGGAGACCCAGTACTTC.

The gene calls are TRBV29-1 and TRBJ2-1, with 10 bases aligning to TRBD2. Germline lookup yields CDR1 SQVTM and CDR2 ANQGSEA. The CDR3 sequence is 16 residues long. V was pared by 1 base and J by 2 bases, with 5 bases of the junction left unmatched. This CDR3 is CSVEAPGLAPYNEQFF. Written as DNA, the CDR3 is TGCAGCGTTGAAGCTCCGGGACTAGCGCCCTACAATGAGCAGTTCTTC.